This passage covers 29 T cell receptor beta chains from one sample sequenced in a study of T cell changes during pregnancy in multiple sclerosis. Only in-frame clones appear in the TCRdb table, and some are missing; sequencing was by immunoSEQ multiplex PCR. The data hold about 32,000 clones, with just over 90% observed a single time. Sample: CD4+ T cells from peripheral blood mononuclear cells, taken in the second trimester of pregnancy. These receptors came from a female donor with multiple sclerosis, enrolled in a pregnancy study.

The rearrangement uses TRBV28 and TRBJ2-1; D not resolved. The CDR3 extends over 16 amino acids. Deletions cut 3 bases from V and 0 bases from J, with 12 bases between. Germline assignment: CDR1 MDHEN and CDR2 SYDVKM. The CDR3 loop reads CASSLLPGNSYNEQFF. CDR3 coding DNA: TGTGCCAGCAGTTTGCTTCCTGGCAACTCCTACAATGAGCAGTTCTTC.

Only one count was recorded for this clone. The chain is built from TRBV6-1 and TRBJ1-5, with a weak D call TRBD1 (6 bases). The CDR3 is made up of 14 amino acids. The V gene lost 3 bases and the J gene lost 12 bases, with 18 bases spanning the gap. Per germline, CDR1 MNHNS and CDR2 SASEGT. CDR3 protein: CASSDRGWGLDQHF. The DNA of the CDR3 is TGTGCCAGCAGTGACAGGGGTTGGGGTTTGGACCAGCATTTT.

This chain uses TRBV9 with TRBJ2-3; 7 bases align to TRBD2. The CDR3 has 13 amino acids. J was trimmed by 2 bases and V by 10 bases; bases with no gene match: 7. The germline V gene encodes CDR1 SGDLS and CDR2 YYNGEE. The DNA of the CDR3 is TGTGCCTCGCGGGGGAGCTCCACAGATACGCAGTATTTT. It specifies CASRGSSTDTQYF.

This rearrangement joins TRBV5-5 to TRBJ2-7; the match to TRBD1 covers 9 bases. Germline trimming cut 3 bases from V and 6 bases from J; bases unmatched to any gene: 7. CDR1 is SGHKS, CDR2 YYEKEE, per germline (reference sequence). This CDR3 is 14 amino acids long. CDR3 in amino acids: CASSSHGTGIEQYF. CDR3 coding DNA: TGTGCCAGCAGCTCCCACGGGACAGGGATCGAGCAGTACTTC.

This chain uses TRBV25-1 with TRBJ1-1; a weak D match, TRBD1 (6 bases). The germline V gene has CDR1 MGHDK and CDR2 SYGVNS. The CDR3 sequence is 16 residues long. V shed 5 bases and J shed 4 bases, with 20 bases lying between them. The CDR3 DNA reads TGTGCCAGCAGTAAACGCCCCGGGACATCGGGCACTGAAGCTTTCTTT. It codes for CASSKRPGTSGTEAFF.

The CDR3 is CASSLVGGGGELFF. Written as DNA, the CDR3 is TGTGCCAGCAGCTTGGTAGGGGGCGGCGGGGAGCTGTTTTTT. The rearrangement uses TRBV5-5 and TRBJ2-2; TRBD1 aligns across 7 bases. This CDR3 is built from 14 residues. The junction had 3 bases not matched to a gene; V was cut back by 0 bases and J by 7 bases. Germline loops: CDR1 SGHKS, CDR2 YYEKEE (reference sequence).

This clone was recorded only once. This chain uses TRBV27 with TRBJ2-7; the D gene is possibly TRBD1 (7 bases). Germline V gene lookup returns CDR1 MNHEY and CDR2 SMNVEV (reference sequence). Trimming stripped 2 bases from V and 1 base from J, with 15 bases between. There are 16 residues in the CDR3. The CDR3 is CASSLKGGGLSYEQYF. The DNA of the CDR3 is TGTGCCAGCAGTTTAAAAGGAGGGGGCCTTTCCTACGAGCAGTACTTC.

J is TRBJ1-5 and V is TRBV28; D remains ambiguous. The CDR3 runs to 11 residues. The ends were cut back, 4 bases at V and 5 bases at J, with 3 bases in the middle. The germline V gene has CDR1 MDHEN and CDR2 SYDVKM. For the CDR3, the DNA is TGTGCCAGCAGTTCATATCAGCCCCAGCATTTT. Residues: CASSSYQPQHF.

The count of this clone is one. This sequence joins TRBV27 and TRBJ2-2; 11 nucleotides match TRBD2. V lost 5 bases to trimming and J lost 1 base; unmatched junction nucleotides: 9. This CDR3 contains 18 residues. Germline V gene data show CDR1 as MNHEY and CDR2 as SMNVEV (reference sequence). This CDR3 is CASSPGLADLRNTGELFF. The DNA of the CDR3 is TGTGCCAGCAGTCCGGGACTAGCGGACCTAAGGAACACCGGGGAGCTGTTTTTT.

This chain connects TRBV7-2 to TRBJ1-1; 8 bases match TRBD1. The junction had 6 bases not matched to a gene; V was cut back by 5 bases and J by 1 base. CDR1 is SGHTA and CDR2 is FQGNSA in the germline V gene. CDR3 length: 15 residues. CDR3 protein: CASSTLGTGNTEAFF. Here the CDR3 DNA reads TGTGCCAGCAGCACACTCGGGACAGGGAACACTGAAGCTTTCTTT.

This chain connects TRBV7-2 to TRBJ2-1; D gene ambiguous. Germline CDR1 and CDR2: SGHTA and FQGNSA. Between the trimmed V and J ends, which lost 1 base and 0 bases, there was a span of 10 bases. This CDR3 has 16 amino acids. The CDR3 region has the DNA TGTGCCAGCAGCTTAGGGTCACCCAGCTCCTACAATGAGCAGTTCTTC. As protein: CASSLGSPSSYNEQFF.

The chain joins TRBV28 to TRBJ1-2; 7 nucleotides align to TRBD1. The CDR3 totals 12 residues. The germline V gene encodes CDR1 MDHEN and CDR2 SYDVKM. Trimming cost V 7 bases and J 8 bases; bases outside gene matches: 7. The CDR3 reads CASKRQGGGYTF. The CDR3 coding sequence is TGTGCCAGCAAAAGACAGGGCGGGGGCTACACCTTC.

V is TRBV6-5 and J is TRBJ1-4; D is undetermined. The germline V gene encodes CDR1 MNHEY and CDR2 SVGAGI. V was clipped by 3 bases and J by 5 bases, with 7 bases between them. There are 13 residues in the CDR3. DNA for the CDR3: TGTGCCAGCAGTTATAATCCGAATGAAAAACTGTTTTTT. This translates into CASSYNPNEKLFF.

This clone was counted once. The CDR3: CASSLVGTSGDNEQFF. The CDR3 DNA is TGCGCCAGCAGCTTGGTGGGGACTAGCGGGGACAATGAGCAGTTCTTC. The chain links TRBV5-1 to TRBJ2-1; TRBD2 aligns across 13 bases. The CDR3 has 16 residues. CDR1 SGHRS and CDR2 YFSETQ come from the germline V gene. J gave up 5 bases and V 0 bases, and 2 bases lay outside the gene matches.

This chain's CDR3 is CASSLYAYGGSGEQFF. The DNA for the CDR3 is TGTGCCAGCAGTTTATACGCTTACGGGGGATCAGGAGAGCAGTTCTTC. This chain links TRBV27 with TRBJ2-1; D perhaps matches TRBD2 (6 bases). Germline CDR1 is MNHEY and CDR2 is SMNVEV (reference sequence). The CDR3 contains 16 residues. The V end was cut by 1 base, the J end by 10 bases, with 20 bases between.

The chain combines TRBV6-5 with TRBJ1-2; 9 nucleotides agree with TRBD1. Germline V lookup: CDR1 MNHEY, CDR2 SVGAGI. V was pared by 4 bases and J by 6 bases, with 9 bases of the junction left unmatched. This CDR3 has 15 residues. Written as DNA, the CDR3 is TGTGCCAGCAGTTCAACCGGGACAGGGACGCATGGCTACACCTTC. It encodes CASSSTGTGTHGYTF.

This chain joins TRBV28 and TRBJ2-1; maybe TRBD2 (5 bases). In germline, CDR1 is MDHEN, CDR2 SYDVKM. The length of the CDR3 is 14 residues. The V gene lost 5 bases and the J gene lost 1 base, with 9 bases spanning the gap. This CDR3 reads CASSPRGSYNEQFF. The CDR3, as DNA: TGTGCCAGCAGTCCTCGGGGTTCCTACAATGAGCAGTTCTTC.

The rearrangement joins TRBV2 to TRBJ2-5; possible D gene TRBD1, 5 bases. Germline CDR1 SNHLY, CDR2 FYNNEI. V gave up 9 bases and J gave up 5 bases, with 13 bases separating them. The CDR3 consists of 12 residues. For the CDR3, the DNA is TGTGCCAGAATGACAGTTGGGGAGACCCAGTACTTC. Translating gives CARMTVGETQYF.

CDR3 amino acids: CASSQNRASNRGYTF. Written as DNA, the CDR3 is TGTGCCAGTAGTCAAAACAGGGCGTCGAATCGGGGCTACACCTTC. The genes are TRBV19 and TRBJ1-2, with D possibly matching TRBD1 (6 bases). Germline lookup yields CDR1 LNHDA and CDR2 SQIVND (reference sequence). The CDR3 consists of 15 residues. V dropped 5 bases and J dropped 8 bases, with 21 bases sitting between them.

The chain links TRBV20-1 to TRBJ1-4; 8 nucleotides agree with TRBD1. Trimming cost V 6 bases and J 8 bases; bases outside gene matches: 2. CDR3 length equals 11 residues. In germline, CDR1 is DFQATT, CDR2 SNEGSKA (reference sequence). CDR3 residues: CSADRGEKLFF. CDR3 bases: TGCAGTGCAGACAGGGGAGAAAAACTGTTTTTT.

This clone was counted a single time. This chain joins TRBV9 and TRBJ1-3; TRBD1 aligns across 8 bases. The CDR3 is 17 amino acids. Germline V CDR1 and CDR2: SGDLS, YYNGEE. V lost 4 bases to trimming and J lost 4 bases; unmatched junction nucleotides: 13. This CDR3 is CASSQGQGRIGGNTIYF. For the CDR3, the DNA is TGTGCCAGCAGCCAAGGACAGGGCAGAATTGGAGGAAACACCATATATTTT.

The CDR3 loop is CASTRGGLAGRASYNEQFF. For the CDR3, the DNA is TGTGCCAGTACCAGGGGGGGACTAGCGGGAAGGGCTTCCTACAATGAGCAGTTCTTC. The chain uses TRBV19 and TRBJ2-1, with 13 bases lining up with TRBD2. Looked up from germline, CDR1 is LNHDA and CDR2 is SQIVND (reference sequence). V was pared by 7 bases and J by 1 base, with 13 bases of the junction left unmatched. The CDR3 spans 19 residues.

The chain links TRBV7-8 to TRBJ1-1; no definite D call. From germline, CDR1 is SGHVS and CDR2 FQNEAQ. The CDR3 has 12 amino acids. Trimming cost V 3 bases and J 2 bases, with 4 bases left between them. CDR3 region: CASSFVNTEAFF. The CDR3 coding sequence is TGTGCCAGCAGCTTCGTTAACACTGAAGCTTTCTTT.

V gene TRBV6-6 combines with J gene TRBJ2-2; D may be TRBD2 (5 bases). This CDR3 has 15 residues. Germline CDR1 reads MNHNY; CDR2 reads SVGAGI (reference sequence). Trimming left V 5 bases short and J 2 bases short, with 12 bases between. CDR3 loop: CASSGTSTNTGELFF. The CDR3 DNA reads TGTGCCAGCAGTGGAACTAGTACAAACACCGGGGAGCTGTTTTTT.

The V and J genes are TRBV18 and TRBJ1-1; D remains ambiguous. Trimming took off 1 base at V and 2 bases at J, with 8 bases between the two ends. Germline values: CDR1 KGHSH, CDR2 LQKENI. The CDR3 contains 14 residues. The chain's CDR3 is CASSPLGLNTEAFF. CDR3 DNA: TGTGCCAGCTCACCACTCGGACTAAACACTGAAGCTTTCTTT.

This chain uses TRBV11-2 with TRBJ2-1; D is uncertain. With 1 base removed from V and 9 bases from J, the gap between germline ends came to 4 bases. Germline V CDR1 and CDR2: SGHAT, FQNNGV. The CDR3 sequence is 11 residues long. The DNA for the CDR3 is TGTGCCAGCAGCTTAGGTATTGAGCAGTTCTTC. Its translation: CASSLGIEQFF.

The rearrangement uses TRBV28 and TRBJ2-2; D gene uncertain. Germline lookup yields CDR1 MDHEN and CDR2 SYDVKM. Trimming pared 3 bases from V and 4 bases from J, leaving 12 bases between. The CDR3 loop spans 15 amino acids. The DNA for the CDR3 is TGTGCCAGCAGTTTTTCCAAACCGGGCACCGGGGAGCTGTTTTTT. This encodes CASSFSKPGTGELFF.

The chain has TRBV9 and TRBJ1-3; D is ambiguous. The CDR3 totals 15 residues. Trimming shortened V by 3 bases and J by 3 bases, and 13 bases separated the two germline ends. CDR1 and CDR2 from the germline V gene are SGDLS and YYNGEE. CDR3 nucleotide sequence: TGTGCCAGCAGCGCGGAAGACACTTATGGAAACACCATATATTTT. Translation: CASSAEDTYGNTIYF.

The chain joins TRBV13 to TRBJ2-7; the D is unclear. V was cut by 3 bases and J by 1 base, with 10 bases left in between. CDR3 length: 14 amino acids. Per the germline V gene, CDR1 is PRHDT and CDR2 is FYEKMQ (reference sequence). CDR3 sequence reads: CASSFSPRSYEQYF. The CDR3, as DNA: TGTGCCAGCAGCTTTTCCCCTCGGTCCTACGAGCAGTACTTC.